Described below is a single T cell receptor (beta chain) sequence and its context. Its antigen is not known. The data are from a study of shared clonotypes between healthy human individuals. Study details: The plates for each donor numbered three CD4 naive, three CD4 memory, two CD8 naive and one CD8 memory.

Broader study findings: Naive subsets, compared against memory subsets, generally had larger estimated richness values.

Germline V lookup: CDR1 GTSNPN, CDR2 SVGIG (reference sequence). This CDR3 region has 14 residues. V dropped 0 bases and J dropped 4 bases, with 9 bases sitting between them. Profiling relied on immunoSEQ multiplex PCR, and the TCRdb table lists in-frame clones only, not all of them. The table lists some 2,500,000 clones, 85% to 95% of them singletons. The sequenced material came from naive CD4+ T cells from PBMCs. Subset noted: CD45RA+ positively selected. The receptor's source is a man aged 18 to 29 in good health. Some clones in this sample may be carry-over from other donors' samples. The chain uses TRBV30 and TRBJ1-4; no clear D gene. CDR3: CAWSVPALNEKLFF. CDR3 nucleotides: TGTGCCTGGAGTGTCCCAGCCCTTAATGAAAAACTGTTTTTT.